A selection of T cell receptor beta chains follows, all from one sample in a study of shared clonotypes between healthy human individuals. Sequencing used immunoSEQ multiplex PCR; TCRdb keeps in-frame clones, though not all of them. The sample has millions of clones, around nine tenths seen once. The sequenced sample consisted of naive CD4+ T cells sorted from blood. The receptors come from a man younger than 35 in good health. Each CDR3 is given without its conserved first and last residue. Each record gives: V gene, clone size, CDR3 protein. Size is stated for part of the rows, as once, few or many counts, or as a class when the clone is expanded.

v_call: TRBV28
clone_size: .
cdr3_aa: ASSLYSVGGPEAF

v_call: TRBV5-4
clone_size: once
cdr3_aa: ASSSRASNTEAF

v_call: TRBV11-2
clone_size: .
cdr3_aa: ASSLDRTASFRDTQY

v_call: TRBV5-1
clone_size: .
cdr3_aa: ASRLGQKNNEQF

v_call: TRBV10-1
clone_size: .
cdr3_aa: ASSQGQGGPYNEQF

v_call: TRBV5-1
clone_size: .
cdr3_aa: ASSWTLNTEAF

v_call: TRBV7-9
clone_size: .
cdr3_aa: ASSLSGVYGYT

v_call: TRBV5-1
clone_size: .
cdr3_aa: ASSWQGENTEAF

v_call: TRBV9
clone_size: .
cdr3_aa: ASSRDPHGTAYYEQY

v_call: TRBV6-5
clone_size: .
cdr3_aa: ASSRTQGNQPQH

v_call: TRBV30
clone_size: .
cdr3_aa: AWDRGTDTQY

v_call: TRBV7-9
clone_size: .
cdr3_aa: ASSPTSGQETQY

v_call: TRBV29-1
clone_size: .
cdr3_aa: SVEGGPGETQY

v_call: TRBV19
clone_size: .
cdr3_aa: ATRLAGGNEQF

v_call: TRBV30
clone_size: .
cdr3_aa: AWSGSLNQPQH

v_call: TRBV5-4
clone_size: .
cdr3_aa: AGRRWDRPEQY

v_call: TRBV7-3
clone_size: .
cdr3_aa: ASSSRPGGETQY

v_call: TRBV6-1
clone_size: .
cdr3_aa: ASKASGHADTQY

v_call: TRBV25-1
clone_size: .
cdr3_aa: ASSEAGGTAGYT

v_call: TRBV6-5
clone_size: .
cdr3_aa: ASSRTAFGYEQY

v_call: TRBV7-2
clone_size: .
cdr3_aa: ASSSTGTSGREQF

v_call: TRBV18
clone_size: once
cdr3_aa: ASSPPNPGRGGDGEQF